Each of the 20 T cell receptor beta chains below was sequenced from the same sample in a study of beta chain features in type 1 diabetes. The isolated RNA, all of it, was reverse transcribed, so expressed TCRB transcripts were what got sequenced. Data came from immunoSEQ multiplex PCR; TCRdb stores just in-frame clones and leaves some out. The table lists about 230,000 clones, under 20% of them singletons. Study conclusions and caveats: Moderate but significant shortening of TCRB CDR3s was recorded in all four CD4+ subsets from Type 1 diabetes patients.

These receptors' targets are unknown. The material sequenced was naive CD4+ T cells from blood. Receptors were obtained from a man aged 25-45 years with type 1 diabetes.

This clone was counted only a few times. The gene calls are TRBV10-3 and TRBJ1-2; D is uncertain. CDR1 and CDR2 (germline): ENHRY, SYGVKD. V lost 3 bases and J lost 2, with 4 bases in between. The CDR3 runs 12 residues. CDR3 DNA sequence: TGTGCCATCAGTGAAAGAAACTATGGCTACACCTTC. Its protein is CAISERNYGYTF.

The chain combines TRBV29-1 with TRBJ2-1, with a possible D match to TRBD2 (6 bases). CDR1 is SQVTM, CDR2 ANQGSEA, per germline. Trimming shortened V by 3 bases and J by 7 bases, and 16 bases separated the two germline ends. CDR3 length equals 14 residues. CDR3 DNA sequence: TGCAGCGTTGAGACGGGAGCAAAGAAGAATGAGCAGTTCTTC. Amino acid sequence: CSVETGAKKNEQFF.

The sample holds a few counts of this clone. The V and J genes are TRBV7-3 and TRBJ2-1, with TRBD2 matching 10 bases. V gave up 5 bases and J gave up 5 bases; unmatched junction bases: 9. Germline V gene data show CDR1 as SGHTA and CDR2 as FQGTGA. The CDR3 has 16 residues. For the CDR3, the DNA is TGTGCCAGCAGCCCCCTGGGACTAGCGACTCACAATGAGCAGTTCTTC. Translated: CASSPLGLATHNEQFF.

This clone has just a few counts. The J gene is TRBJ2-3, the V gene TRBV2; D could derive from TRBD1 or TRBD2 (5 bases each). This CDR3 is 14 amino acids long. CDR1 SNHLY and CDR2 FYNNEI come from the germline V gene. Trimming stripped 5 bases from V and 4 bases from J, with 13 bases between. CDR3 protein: CASSSTRGADTQYF. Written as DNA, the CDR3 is TGTGCCAGCAGTTCGACGAGAGGGGCAGATACGCAGTATTTT.

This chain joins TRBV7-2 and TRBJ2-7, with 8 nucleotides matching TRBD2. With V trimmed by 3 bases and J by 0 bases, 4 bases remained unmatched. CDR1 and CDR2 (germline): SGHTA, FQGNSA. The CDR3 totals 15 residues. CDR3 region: CASSFSGVYSYEQYF. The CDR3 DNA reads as TGTGCCAGCAGCTTTAGCGGGGTTTACTCCTACGAGCAGTACTTC.

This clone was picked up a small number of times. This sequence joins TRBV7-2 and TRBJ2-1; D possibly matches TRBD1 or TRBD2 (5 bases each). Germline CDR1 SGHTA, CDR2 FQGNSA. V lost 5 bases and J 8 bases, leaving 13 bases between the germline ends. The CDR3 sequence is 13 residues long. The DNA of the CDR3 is TGTGCCAGCAGCCCTCCGGGGCTATATGAGCAGTTCTTC. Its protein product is CASSPPGLYEQFF.

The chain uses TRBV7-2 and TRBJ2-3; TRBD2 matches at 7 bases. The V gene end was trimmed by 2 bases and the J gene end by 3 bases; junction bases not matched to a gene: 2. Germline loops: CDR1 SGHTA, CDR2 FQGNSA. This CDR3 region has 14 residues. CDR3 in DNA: TGTGCCAGCAGCTTAAGCGGGGTAACAGATACGCAGTATTTT. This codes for CASSLSGVTDTQYF.

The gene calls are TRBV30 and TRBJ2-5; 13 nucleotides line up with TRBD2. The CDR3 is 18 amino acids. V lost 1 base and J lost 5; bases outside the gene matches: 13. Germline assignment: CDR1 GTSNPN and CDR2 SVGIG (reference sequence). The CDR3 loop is CAWSEKLGLAGTRETQYF. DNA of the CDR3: TGTGCCTGGAGTGAGAAACTGGGACTAGCGGGAACTCGGGAGACCCAGTACTTC.

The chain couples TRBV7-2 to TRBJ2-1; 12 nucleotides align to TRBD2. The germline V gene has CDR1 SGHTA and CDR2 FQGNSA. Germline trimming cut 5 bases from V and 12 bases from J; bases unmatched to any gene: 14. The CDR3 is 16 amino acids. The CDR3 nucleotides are TGTGCCAGCAGCCCTAAGGCGCTAGCGGGAGGGAATCCGCAGTTCTTC. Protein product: CASSPKALAGGNPQFF.

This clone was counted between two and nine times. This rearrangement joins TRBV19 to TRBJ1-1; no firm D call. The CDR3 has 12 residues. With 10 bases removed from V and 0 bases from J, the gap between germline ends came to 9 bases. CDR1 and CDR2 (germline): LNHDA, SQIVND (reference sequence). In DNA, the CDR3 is TGTGCCACAGGAAACATGAACACTGAAGCTTTCTTT. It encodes CATGNMNTEAFF.

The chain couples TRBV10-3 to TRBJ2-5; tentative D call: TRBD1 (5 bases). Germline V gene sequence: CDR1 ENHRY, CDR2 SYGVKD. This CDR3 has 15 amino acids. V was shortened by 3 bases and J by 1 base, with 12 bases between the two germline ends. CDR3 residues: CAISDAQGPQETQYF. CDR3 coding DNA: TGTGCCATCAGTGATGCCCAGGGTCCCCAAGAGACCCAGTACTTC.

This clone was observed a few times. The CDR3 DNA reads as TGCGCCAGCAGCTTGGGGACTAGCGGGAGGGCCTACAATGAGCAGTTCTTC. Encoded protein: CASSLGTSGRAYNEQFF. The chain has TRBV5-1 and TRBJ2-1; 15 bases are a match to TRBD2. The CDR3 consists of 17 residues. V lost 0 bases, J lost 2 bases, and 0 bases stayed unmatched. Per germline, CDR1 SGHRS and CDR2 YFSETQ.

This chain's CDR3 is CSVDSRMNTEAFF. For the CDR3, the DNA is TGCAGCGTTGATAGTCGTATGAACACTGAAGCTTTCTTT. The V gene is TRBV29-1, the J gene TRBJ1-1, with D unclear. This CDR3 comprises 13 residues. CDR1 and CDR2 from the germline V gene are SQVTM and ANQGSEA. With 3 bases removed from V and 0 bases from J, the gap between germline ends came to 8 bases.

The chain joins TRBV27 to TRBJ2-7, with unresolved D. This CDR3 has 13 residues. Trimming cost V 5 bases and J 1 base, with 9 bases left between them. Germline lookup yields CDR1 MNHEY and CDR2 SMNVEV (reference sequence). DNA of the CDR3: TGTGCCAGCAGTCGTCCAAGTTCCTACGAGCAGTACTTC. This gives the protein CASSRPSSYEQYF.

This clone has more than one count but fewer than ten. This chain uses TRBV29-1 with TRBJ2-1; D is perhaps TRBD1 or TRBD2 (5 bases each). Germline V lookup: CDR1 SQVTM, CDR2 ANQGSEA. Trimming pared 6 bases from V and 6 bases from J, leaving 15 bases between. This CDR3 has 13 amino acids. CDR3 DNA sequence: TGCAGCGTCATGAGGGGAATCGGCAATGAGCAGTTCTTC. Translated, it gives CSVMRGIGNEQFF.

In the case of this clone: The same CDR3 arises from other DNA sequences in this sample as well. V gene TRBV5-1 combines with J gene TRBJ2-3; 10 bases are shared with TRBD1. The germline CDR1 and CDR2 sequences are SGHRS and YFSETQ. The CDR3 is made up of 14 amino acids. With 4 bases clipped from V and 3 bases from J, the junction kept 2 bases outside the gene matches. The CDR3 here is CASSPGQGTDTQYF. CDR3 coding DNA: TGCGCCAGCAGCCCGGGACAGGGGACAGATACGCAGTATTTT. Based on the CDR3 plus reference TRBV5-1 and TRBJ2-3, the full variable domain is KAGVTQTPRYLIKTRGQQVTLSCSPISGHRSVSWYQQTPGQGLQFLFEYFSETQRNKGNFPGRFSGRQFSNSRSEMNVSTLELGDSALYLCASSPGQGTDTQYFGPGTRLTVL.

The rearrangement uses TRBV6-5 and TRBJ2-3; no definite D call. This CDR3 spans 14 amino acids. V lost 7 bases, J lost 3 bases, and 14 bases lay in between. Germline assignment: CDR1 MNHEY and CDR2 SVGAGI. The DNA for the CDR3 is TGTGCCAGCACCACCCCCGGTCGTACAGATACGCAGTATTTT. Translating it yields CASTTPGRTDTQYF.

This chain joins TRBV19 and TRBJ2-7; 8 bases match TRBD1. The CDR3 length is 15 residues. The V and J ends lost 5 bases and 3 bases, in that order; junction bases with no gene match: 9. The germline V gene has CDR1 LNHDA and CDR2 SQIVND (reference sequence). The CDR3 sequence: CASSPRTGSGYEQYF. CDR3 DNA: TGTGCCAGTAGTCCGAGGACAGGGTCGGGCTACGAGCAGTACTTC.

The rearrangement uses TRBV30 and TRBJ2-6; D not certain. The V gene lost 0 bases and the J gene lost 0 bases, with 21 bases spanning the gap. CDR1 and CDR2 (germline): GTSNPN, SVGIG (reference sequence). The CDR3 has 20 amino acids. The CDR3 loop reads CAWSVSRVTGSYSGANVLTF. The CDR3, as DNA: TGTGCCTGGAGTGTCAGTAGGGTCACGGGTTCCTACTCTGGGGCCAACGTCCTGACTTTC.

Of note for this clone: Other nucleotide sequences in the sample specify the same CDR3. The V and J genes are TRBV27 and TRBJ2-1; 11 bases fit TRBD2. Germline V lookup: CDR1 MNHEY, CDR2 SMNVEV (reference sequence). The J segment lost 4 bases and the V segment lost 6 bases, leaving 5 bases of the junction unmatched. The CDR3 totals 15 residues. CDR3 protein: CASSSRTSGYNEQFF. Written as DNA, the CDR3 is TGTGCCAGCAGCTCTAGGACTAGCGGGTACAATGAGCAGTTCTTC.